This T cell receptor (beta chain) came from a study of T-cell memory formation after mild COVID-19. Each CDR3 protein gets one entry after TCRdb re-called the 5' RACE reads with MiXCR. The sample shows more than 450,000 distinct CDR3 sequences, 18% of them seen only once. After removal of 7 bases from V and 4 bases from J, the junction contained 9 bases not matched to a gene. The CDR3 contains 14 residues. The germline CDR1 and CDR2 sequences are SEHNR and FQNEAQ (reference sequence). This TCR was recovered from an adult woman who had mild COVID-19 (a few samples of this study predate the infection). Cell type and time point are not known. Sequencing input: PBMCs or a T cell subset sorted from them (not recorded which). The chain joins TRBV7-9 to TRBJ2-7; 8 bases are shared with TRBD1. CDR3 sequence (DNA): TGTGCCAGCACTACCGCAGGGGGCGGTTACGAGCAGTACTTC. Translated: CASTTAGGGYEQYF.